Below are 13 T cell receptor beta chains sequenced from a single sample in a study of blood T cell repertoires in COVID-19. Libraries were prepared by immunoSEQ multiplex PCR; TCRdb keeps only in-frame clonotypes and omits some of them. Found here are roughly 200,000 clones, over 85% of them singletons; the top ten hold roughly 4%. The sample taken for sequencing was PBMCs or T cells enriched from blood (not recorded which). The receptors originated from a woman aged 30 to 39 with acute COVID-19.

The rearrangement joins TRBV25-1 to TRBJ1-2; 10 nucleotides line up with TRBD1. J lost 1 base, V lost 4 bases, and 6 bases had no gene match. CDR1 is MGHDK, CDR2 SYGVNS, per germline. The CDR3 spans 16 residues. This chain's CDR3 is CASSAGTGVFNYGYTF. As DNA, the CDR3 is TGTGCCAGCAGTGCGGGGACAGGGGTTTTTAACTATGGCTACACCTTC.

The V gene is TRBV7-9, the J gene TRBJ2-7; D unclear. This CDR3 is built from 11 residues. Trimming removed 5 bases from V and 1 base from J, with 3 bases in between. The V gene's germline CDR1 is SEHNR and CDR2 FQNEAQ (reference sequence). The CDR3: CASSRSYEQYF. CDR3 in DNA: TGTGCCAGCAGCCGTTCCTACGAGCAGTACTTC.

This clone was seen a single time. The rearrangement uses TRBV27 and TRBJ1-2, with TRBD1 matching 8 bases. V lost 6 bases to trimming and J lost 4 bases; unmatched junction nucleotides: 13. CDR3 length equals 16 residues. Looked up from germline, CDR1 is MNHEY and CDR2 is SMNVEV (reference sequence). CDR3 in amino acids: CASSPTMDRASYGYTF. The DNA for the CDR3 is TGTGCCAGCAGCCCGACCATGGACAGGGCGTCCTATGGCTACACCTTC.

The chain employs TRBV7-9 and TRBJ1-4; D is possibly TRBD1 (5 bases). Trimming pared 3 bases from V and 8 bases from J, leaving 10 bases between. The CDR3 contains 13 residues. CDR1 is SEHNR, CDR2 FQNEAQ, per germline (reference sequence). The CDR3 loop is CASSFQGWEKLFF. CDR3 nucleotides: TGTGCCAGCAGCTTTCAGGGTTGGGAAAAACTGTTTTTT.

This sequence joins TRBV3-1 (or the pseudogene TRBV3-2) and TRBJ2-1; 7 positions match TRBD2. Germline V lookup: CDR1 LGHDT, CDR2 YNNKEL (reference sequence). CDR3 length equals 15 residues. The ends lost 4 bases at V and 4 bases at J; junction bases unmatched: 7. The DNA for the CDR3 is TGTGCCAGCAGCCCGACAGCGGGATCATACAATGAGCAGTTCTTC. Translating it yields CASSPTAGSYNEQFF.

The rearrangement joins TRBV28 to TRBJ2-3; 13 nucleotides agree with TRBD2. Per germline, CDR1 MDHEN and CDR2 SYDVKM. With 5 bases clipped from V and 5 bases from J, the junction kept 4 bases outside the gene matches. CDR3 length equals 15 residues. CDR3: CASSGTSGVEDTQYF. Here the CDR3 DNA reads TGTGCCAGCAGTGGGACTAGCGGGGTCGAAGATACGCAGTATTTT.

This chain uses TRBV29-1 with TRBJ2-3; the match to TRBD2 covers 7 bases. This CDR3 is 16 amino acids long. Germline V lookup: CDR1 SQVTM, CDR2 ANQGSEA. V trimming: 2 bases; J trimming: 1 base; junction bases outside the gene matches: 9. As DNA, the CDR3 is TGCAGCGTTGAAACGTTCGGCGGGGGAGGCACAGATACGCAGTATTTT. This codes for CSVETFGGGGTDTQYF.

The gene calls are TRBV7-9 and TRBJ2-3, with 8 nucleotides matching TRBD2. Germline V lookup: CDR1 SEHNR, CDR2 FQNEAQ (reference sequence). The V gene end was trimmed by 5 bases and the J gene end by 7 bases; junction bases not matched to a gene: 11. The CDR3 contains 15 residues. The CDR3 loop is CASSPSVAGGYTQYF. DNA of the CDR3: TGTGCCAGCAGCCCCTCTGTGGCGGGGGGTTATACGCAGTATTTT.

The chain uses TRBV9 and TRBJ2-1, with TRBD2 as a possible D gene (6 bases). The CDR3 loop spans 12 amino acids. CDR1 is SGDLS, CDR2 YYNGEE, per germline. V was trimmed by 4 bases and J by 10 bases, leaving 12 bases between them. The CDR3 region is CASSPPAGEQFF. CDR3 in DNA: TGTGCCAGCAGCCCGCCGGCGGGGGAGCAGTTCTTC.

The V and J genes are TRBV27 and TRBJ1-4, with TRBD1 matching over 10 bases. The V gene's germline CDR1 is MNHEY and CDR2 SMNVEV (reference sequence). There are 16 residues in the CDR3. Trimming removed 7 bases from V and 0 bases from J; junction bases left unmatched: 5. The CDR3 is CASNGQGVATNEKLFF. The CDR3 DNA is TGTGCCAGCAATGGACAGGGGGTTGCAACTAATGAAAAACTGTTTTTT.

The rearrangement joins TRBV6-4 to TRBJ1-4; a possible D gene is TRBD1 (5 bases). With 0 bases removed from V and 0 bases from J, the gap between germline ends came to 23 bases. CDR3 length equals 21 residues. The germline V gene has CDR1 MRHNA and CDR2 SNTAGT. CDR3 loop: CASSDSTTDSDRNSTNEKLFF. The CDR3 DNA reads TGTGCCAGCAGTGACTCGACCACCGACTCCGACAGAAATTCAACTAATGAAAAACTGTTTTTT.

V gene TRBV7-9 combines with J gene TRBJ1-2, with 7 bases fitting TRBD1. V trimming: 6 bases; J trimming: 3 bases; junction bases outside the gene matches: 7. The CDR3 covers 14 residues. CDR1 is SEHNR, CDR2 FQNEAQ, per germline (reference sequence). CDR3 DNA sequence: TGTGCCAGCAGAAGGACAGGACGACACTATGGCTACACCTTC. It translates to CASRRTGRHYGYTF.

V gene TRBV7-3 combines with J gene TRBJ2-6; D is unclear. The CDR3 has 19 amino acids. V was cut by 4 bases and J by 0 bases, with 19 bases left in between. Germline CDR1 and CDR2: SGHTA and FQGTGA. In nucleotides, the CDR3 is TGTGCCAGCAGCTCCCCCTTTGGAACAGTGACCTCTGGGGCCAACGTCCTGACTTTC. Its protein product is CASSSPFGTVTSGANVLTF.